This T cell receptor beta chain was retrieved from a study of cytomegalovirus exposure and HLA in healthy donors (dated by TCRdb to the late 2010s). With regard to the full study: An earlier analysis of some 500 of the donors reported 250 to 300 Gb of sequence data and approximately 110 million unique TCR beta sequences from about 200 million T cells. Roughly 5 DR-DQ haplotypes were handled as single units for association and clustering, since linkage in the cohort was strong. The later analysis used no new phenotypic data to find candidate immune exposures, relying instead on TCR beta sequences and their occurrence across donors. Along with the roughly 700-subject first cohort, a separate validation cohort of 120 different subjects was used. Donor age, sex, ethnicity and CMV serostatus were compiled together with the repertoire data. On average, about 200,000 unique TCR beta nucleotide sequences were sequenced per donor among a few hundred genotyped donors of the cohort, with 15% to 20% of those sequences being non-productive. The number of donors typed differed by locus, with about 620-630 for A, B, C, DRB1 and DQB1, 522 for DQA1, over 600 for DPA1, and some 440 for DPB1. In a later analysis, previously published TCR beta repertoires from 600 to 850 donors were re-analyzed and high-resolution HLA genotyping was added so that TCR occurrence patterns could be studied. In a later genetic analysis, genome-wide SNP genotypes for 398 of the 666 donors were used, and that subset was treated as a discovery cohort. All discovery cohort repertoires had been generated using a single sequencing platform. The aim of the study was to test whether cataloging public T cell receptors could identify signatures of past pathogen exposure. Of the 300 to 400 genotyped donors, about 80% fell in the genetic ancestry cluster associated with self-reported Caucasian donors. Using immunosequencing, the study profiled T cell repertoires from 640 or so subjects and related those repertoires to cytomegalovirus serostatus. High-throughput TCR immunosequencing, statistical association of individual TCRs with disease status, and machine learning were combined to predict cytomegalovirus infection status. Roughly 310 gigabases of sequencing data and approximately 85 million unique TCR sequences were included in an early release covering 550 to 650 HLA-typed donors. An earlier analysis of roughly 580 of the donors used high-throughput TCR beta sequencing to judge whether each TCR beta V gene segment behaved as functional or pseudogenic. Class I and class II HLA loci were covered by the typing at four-digit resolution.

To prepare the library, the immunoSEQ multiplex PCR assay was applied. The multiplex PCR relied on a mix of 60 forward primers for TCR Vbeta segments and 13 reverse primers for TCR Jbeta segments. The CDR3 region of rearranged TCR beta genes was amplified from genomic DNA with a multiplex PCR assay. The Illumina HiSeq System was used to sequence the amplified TCR beta libraries as 87-base-pair reads. Regarding the original processing steps: A later analysis counted 65 million to 90 million unique TCR beta chains across the 700 or so repertoires, and around 12 million of these chains were shared by at least two donors. A nearest-neighbor algorithm error-corrected the raw reads and collapsed the reads into unique sequences, merging closely related sequences to remove PCR and sequencing errors. To assign V, D and J gene segments, CDR3 sequences were aligned to IMGT reference sequences. For a sequence to be retained, a match of at least six nucleotides was required to both a V gene segment and a J gene segment. A rearrangement was called productive if the CDR3 had no stop codons and remained in frame with V and J, and every other rearrangement was called non-productive. Following IMGT convention, CDR3 was defined as the stretch from the second conserved V-encoded cysteine up to the conserved J-encoded phenylalanine. The earlier analysis of 587 of the donors excluded sequences that lacked an unambiguous match to a single V gene segment. An earlier analysis of about 600 of the donors called V segments functional above 56.7% productive rearrangements and segregating when the between-donor standard deviation exceeded 5%. To diagnose cytomegalovirus status from the catalog of TCR beta chain sequences, a statistical classification framework was built. V and J gene assignment, in a later analysis, came from comparing TCR nucleotide sequences with IMGT/GENE-DB human TR gene sequences. The TCRdist pipeline was used in a later analysis to assign CDR3 sequences and most-parsimonious VDJ recombination scenarios. A later analysis defined each TCR beta chain by its CDR3 amino acid sequence plus V-gene family, and excluded reads lacking a unique V-gene family. As a way to deal with suspected cross-contamination and a sequencing artifact, a later analysis dropped 450 to 700 nucleotide sequences that were highly shared and had low generation probability. In a later analysis, a clonal expansion index for each public chain was calculated from normalized within-repertoire ranks of inferred template counts. A later analysis computed generation probabilities with a VDJ recombination model fitted to out-of-frame rearrangements, and checked the results against IGoR. A later analysis scored TCR-TCR, TCR-HLA and TCR-CMV co-occurrence with hypergeometric tests, applying a repertoire-size bias correction to TCR pairs. A later analysis estimated false discovery rates by permuting HLA or CMV assignments 20 times. In a later analysis, co-occurring TCRs were grouped with DBSCAN, and TCRdist sequence similarity was added when clustering was performed within HLA-allele-positive subsets. Repertoires with fewer than 30,000 or more than 120,000 public chains, plus five repertoires with anomalous nucleotide sharing, were excluded from co-occurrence clustering. This is the immuneACCESS table as TCRdb keeps it, with only in-frame sequences that have V and J called. A part of the clones is gone; compared with another copy, unresolved V genes explain less than half, and the rest is unexplained. V, J and clone size derive from that table, while D and trimming were established from the DNA sequence. This sample gives hundreds of thousands of clones in total; roughly 83% of them show up just once. 0.71% of the sample is in the top ten clones.

The germline V gene (reference sequence) supplies CDR1 LNHNV and CDR2 YYDKDF. V and J lose 0 bases and 2 bases, and a span of 16 bases separates them. The CDR3 sequence holds 17 residues, the cysteine and phenylalanine included. The DNA shown is the 51-base CDR3, in frame from base 1. A remark on this clone: Its antigen has not been determined. The sample holds no much larger clone one base away, and base qualities are not on file.

The cohort consisted of more than 650 healthy bone marrow donors. All cohort members were sampled while nominally healthy, although unrecorded immune exposures were likely present. The donor was CMV seronegative and was included in the group of over 300 seronegative cohort members. A peripheral blood sample was collected from each donor, and TCR beta sequencing was performed on peripheral blood mononuclear cells. The Qiagen DNeasy Blood Extraction Kit was used to extract genomic DNA from the blood cell samples. Beyond this particular receptor, the publication reports: HLA typing was unavailable for some donors at each locus, so association tests used only the typed subset. In a later analysis, several top co-occurrence clusters were reported to appear linked to parvovirus B19, influenza, CMV and Epstein-Barr virus. Linkage disequilibrium might explain the correlated functional status among segregating V segments, but an unknown experimental factor could not be excluded. In a later genetic analysis, fewer N-insertions in productive TCRs were reported among donors in an Asian-associated ancestry cluster than the roughly 640-donor mean. In a later analysis, the rate of TCR association differed among HLA loci, with DRB1 alleles having the most associated TCRs and HLA-C alleles having the fewest. A later analysis associated 16,951 TCR beta sequences with specific HLA alleles at a false discovery rate of 0.05. Only TCR beta chains were sequenced in this cohort, and the absence of alpha or paired-chain data limited detectable features. The earlier analysis of about 600 of the donors excluded some 16 rarely observed V segments, including chromosome 9 orphons, because counts were too low. V-gene and J-gene trimming of TCR beta chains was associated with a missense DCLRE1C variant in a later genetic analysis, and the association was replicated in an independent cohort. For the cohort, immune exposure information was limited to CMV serostatus. It was suggested by the authors that the approach could potentially be generalized to other disease states and immunological phenotypes. In vitro tests confirmed that a few of the cytomegalovirus-associated TCR beta chains recognize cytomegalovirus antigens. A further reported finding was that TCR beta sequences accurately predicted the HLA-A and HLA-B alleles for most subjects in the first cohort. A group of highly shared sequence variants was considered likely to be a technical artifact of the sequencing pipeline. The presence/absence analyses assumed that sequencing depth was roughly uniform across donors, and that assumption may not be true. In both the original and validation cohorts, the classifier was reported to diagnose cytomegalovirus status with high specificity and sensitivity. The study gave a list of 150 to 200 TCR beta chains associated with cytomegalovirus. Compared with equally common non-associated chains, HLA-associated TCR beta chains in a later analysis were more clonally expanded and had lower generation probabilities. Some IMGT-functional V segments, including TRBV6-2 and TRBV6-3, could not be distinguished by the 87-base-pair reads and were therefore excluded. A later analysis found that most CMV-associated TCR beta chains appeared HLA-restricted, with HLA associations seemingly driven largely by CMV exposure. When HLA alleles, especially DR and DQ, strongly co-occurred, TCR associations were difficult to assign to individual alleles. Across donors, most TCR sequences were observed very rarely, whereas some public TCRs were present in many individuals. In an earlier analysis of more than 500 of the donors, most TCR beta V segments appeared in productive rearrangements about 87% or about 30% of the time, broadly matching IMGT annotations.

The material sequenced was PBMCs. The chain employs TRBV15 and TRBJ1-2; the D segment could be TRBD1, given 5 matching bases. This sequence originates from a boy aged 2-9 years in good health and CMV-seronegative. The CDR3 amino acid sequence is: CATSRDGRRGRNYGYTF. The DNA sequence reads TGTGCCACCAGCAGAGATGGTAGAAGGGGCAGGAACTATGGCTACACCTTC.